These T cell receptor beta chains were read from a single sample in a study of T-cell reconstitution after alpha-beta-depleted transplantation in children. TCRdb analysed the PCR reads with MiXCR anew, one entry per CDR3 protein. The table has 210,000 or so distinct CDR3 sequences, approximately 11% seen once; the top ten hold 28%. The input for sequencing was PBMCs, taken before TCRalphabeta/CD19-depleted stem cell transplant. The receptors shown here come from a child younger than two with acute myeloid leukemia, due to receive a stem cell transplant. The CDR3 runs from the conserved cysteine through the conserved F or W. A D gene is named only where the DNA matches it firmly. Part of the rows lack a size; the others show once, few, many or a class for expanded clones.

>TRBJ1-5|.|TRBV19|.
CASTAGGTGQPQHF
TGTGCCAGTACCGCCGGTGGGACGGGTCAGCCCCAGCATTTT
>TRBJ1-4|.|TRBV5-1|many
CASSLDRATNEKLFF
TGCGCCAGCAGCTTAGACCGTGCAACTAATGAAAAACTGTTTTTT
>TRBJ2-1|.|TRBV5-1|many
CASTPQGSTYNEQFF
TGCGCCAGCACCCCGCAGGGCAGCACCTACAATGAGCAGTTCTTC
>TRBJ1-1|.|TRBV14|many
CASSPRLLNTEAFF
TGTGCCAGCAGCCCAAGACTGCTGAACACTGAAGCTTTCTTT
>TRBJ2-3|TRBD2|TRBV7-2|many
CASSLSSSGVDTQYF
TGTGCCAGCAGCTTATCGAGTAGCGGGGTAGATACGCAGTATTTT
>TRBJ2-2|TRBD2|TRBV7-3|many
CASSLKASGSGGHTGELFF
TGTGCCAGCAGCTTAAAAGCTAGCGGGAGCGGCGGGCACACCGGGGAGCTGTTTTTT
>TRBJ1-3|.|TRBV11-2|.
CASSLGARGNTIYF
TGTGCCAGCAGCTTAGGAGCCCGGGGAAACACCATATATTTT
>TRBJ2-3|TRBD2|TRBV7-2|many
CASSRLIGREADTQYF
TGTGCCAGCAGCCGCCTTATAGGGCGGGAGGCAGATACGCAGTATTTT
>TRBJ2-3|TRBD2|TRBV2|many
CASSVSGLAGGPQRDTQYF
TGTGCCAGCAGTGTTTCGGGACTAGCGGGAGGGCCCCAGAGAGATACGCAGTATTTT
>TRBJ1-5|TRBD1|TRBV6-2/TRBV6-3|many
CASSPGQVYQPQHF
TGTGCCAGCAGCCCGGGACAGGTCTATCAGCCCCAGCATTTT
>TRBJ2-2|.|TRBV27|many
CASRTSGVPGELFF
TGTGCCAGCAGAACGAGCGGAGTCCCCGGGGAGCTGTTTTTT
>TRBJ1-4|.|TRBV20-1|many
CSARDSGNEKLFF
TGCAGTGCTAGAGATAGTGGAAATGAAAAACTGTTTTTT
>TRBJ2-3|TRBD2|TRBV20-1|many
CSAEKRERGTDTQYF
TGCAGTGCTGAAAAGCGGGAGAGAGGCACAGATACGCAGTATTTT
>TRBJ2-5|TRBD2|TRBV11-2|many
CASSLDYPVLAGHQETQYF
TGTGCCAGCAGCTTAGATTATCCCGTTTTAGCGGGCCACCAAGAGACCCAGTACTTC
>TRBJ2-3|.|TRBV5-1|.
CASSSSDRWGTDTQYF
TGCGCCAGCAGCTCTTCCGACAGGTGGGGCACAGATACGCAGTATTTT
>TRBJ2-1|.|TRBV12-3/TRBV12-4|.
CASSLMGGHYNEQFF
TGTGCCAGCAGTTTGATGGGGGGCCACTACAATGAGCAGTTCTTC